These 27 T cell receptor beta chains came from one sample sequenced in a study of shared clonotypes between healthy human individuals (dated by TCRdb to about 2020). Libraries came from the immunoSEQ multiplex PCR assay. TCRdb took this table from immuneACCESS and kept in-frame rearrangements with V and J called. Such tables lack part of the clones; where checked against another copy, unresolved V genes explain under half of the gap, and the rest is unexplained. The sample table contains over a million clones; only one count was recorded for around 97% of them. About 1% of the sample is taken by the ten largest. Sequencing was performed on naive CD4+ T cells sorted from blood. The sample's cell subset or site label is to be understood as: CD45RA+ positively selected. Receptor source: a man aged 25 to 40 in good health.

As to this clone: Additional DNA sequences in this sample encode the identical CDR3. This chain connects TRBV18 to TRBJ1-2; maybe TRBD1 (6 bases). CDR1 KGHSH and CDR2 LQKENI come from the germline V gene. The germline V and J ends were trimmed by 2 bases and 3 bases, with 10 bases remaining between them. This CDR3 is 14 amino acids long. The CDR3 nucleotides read TGTGCCAGCTCACCAACCGGGGGCGACTATGGCTACACCTTC. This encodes CASSPTGGDYGYTF. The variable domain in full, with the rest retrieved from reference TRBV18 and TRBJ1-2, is NAGVMQNPRHLVRRRGQEARLRCSPMKGHSHVYWYRQLPEEGLKFMVYLQKENIIDESGMPKERFSAEFPKEGPSILRIQQVVRGDSAAYFCASSPTGGDYGYTFGSGTRLTVV.

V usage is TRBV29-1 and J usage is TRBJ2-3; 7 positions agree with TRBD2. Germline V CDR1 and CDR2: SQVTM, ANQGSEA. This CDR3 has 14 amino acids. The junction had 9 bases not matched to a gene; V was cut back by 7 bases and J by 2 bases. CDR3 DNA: TGCAGCGCCACTACCCTAGCGGACACAGATACGCAGTATTTT. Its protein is CSATTLADTDTQYF.

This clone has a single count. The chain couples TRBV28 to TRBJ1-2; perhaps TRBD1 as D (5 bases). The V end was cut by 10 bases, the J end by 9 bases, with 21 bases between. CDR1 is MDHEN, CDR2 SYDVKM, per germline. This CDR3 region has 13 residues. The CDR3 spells CATNTGAGSSYTF. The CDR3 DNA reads TGTGCCACCAACACCGGGGCCGGGAGTAGCTACACCTTC.

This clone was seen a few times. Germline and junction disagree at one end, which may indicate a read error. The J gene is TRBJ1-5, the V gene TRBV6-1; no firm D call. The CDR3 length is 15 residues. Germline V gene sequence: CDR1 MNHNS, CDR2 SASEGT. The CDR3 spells CASFLGGLSSQPQHF. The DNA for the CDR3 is TGTGCCAGCTTTCTGGGAGGACTCAGCAGTCAGCCCCAGCATTTT.

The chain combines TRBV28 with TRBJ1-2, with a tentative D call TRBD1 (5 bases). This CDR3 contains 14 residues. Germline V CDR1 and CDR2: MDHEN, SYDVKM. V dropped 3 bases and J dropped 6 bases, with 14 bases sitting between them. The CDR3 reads CASSLVGGINGYTF. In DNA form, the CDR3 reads TGTGCCAGCAGTTTGGTTGGGGGGATAAATGGCTACACCTTC.

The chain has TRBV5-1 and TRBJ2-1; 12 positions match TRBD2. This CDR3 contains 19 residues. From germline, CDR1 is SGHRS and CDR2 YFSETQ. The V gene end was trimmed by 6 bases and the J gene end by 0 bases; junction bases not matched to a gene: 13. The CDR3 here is CASTPLLAGGVGSYNEQFF. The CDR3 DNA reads TGCGCCAGCACCCCCCTCCTAGCGGGAGGGGTCGGCTCCTACAATGAGCAGTTCTTC. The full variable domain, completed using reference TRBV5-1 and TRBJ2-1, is KAGVTQTPRYLIKTRGQQVTLSCSPISGHRSVSWYQQTPGQGLQFLFEYFSETQRNKGNFPGRFSGRQFSNSRSEMNVSTLELGDSALYLCASTPLLAGGVGSYNEQFFGPGTRLTVL.

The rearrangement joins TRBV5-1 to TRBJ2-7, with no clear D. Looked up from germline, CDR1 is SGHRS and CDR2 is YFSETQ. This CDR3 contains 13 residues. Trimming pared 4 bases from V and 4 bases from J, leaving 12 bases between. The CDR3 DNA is TGCGCCAGCAGCGGTCGTCCGGGTTACGAGCAGTACTTC. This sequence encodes CASSGRPGYEQYF.

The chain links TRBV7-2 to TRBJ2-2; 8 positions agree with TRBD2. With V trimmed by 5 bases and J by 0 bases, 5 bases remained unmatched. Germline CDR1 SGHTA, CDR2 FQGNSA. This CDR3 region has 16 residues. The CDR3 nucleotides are TGTGCCAGCAGCCTACTGACTAGCGCGAACACCGGGGAGCTGTTTTTT. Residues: CASSLLTSANTGELFF.

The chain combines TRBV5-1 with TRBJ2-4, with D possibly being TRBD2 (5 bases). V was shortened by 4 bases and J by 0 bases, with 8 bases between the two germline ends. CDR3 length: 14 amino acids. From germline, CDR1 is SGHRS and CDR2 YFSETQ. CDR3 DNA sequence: TGCGCCAGCAGCCCGGCGGGAGCCAAAAACATTCAGTACTTC. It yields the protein CASSPAGAKNIQYF.

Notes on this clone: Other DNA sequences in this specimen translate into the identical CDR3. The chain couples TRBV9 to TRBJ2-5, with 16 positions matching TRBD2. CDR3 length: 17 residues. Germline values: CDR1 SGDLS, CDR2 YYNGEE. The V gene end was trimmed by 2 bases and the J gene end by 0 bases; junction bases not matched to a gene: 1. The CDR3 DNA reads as TGTGCCAGCAGCGTGGGACTAGCGGGAGGGTACCAAGAGACCCAGTACTTC. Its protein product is CASSVGLAGGYQETQYF.

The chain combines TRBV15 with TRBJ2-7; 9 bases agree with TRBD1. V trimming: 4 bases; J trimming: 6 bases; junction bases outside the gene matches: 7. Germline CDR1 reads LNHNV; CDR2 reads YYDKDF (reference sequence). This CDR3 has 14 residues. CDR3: CATSISTGGREQYF. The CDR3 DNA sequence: TGTGCCACCAGCATCTCAACAGGGGGCCGCGAGCAGTACTTC.

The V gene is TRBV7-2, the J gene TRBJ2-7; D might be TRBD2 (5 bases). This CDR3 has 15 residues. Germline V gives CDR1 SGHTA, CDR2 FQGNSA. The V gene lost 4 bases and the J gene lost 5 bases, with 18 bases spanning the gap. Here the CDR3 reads CASSWRPLLAHEQYF. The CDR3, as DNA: TGTGCCAGCAGCTGGCGACCCCTCCTAGCCCACGAGCAGTACTTC.

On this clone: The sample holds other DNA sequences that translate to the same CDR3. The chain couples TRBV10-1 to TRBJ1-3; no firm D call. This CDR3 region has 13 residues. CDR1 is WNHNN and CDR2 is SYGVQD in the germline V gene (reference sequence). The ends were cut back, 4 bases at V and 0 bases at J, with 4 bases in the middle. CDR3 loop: CASSASSGNTIYF. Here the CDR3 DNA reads TGCGCCAGCAGTGCGAGCTCTGGAAACACCATATATTTT.

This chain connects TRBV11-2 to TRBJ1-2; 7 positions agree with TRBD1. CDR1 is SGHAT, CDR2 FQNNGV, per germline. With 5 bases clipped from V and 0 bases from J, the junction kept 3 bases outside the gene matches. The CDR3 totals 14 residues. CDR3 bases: TGTGCCAGCAGCCACAGGGGACCTAACTATGGCTACACCTTC. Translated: CASSHRGPNYGYTF.

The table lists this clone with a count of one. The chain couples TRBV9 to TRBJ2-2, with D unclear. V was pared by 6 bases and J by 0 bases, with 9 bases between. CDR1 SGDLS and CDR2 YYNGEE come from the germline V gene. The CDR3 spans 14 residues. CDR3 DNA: TGTGCCAGCAACCCTTCGGCGAACACCGGGGAGCTGTTTTTT. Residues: CASNPSANTGELFF.

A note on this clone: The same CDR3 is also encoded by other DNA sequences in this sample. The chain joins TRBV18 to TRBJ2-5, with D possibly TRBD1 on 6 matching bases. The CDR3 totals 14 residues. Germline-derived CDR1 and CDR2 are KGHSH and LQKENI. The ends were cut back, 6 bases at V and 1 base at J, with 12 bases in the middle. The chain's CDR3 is CASSPRTAQETQYF. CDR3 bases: TGTGCCAGCTCCCCTAGGACAGCCCAAGAGACCCAGTACTTC. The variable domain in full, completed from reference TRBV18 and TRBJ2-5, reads NAGVMQNPRHLVRRRGQEARLRCSPMKGHSHVYWYRQLPEEGLKFMVYLQKENIIDESGMPKERFSAEFPKEGPSILRIQQVVRGDSAAYFCASSPRTAQETQYFGPGTRLLVL.

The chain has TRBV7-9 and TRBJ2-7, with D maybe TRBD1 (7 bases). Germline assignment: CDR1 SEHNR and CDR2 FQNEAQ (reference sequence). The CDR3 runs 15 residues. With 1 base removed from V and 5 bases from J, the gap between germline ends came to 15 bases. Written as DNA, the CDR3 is TGTGCCAGCAGCTTAGGGTTCCAGGGGGGAGACGAGCAGTACTTC. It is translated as CASSLGFQGGDEQYF.

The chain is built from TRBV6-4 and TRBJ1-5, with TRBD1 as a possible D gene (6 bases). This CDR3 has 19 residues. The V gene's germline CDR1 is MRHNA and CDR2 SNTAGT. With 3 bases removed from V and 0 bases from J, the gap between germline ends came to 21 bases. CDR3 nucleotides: TGTGCCAGCAGTGAATTTTCTTTACAGGGACAAAATAGCAATCAGCCCCAGCATTTT. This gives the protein CASSEFSLQGQNSNQPQHF.

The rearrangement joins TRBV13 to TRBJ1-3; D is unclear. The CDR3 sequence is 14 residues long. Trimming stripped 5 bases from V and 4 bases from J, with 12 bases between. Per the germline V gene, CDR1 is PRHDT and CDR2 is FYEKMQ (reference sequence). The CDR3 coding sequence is TGTGCCAGCAGCATCCCAAGGGCGGGAAACACCATATATTTT. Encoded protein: CASSIPRAGNTIYF.

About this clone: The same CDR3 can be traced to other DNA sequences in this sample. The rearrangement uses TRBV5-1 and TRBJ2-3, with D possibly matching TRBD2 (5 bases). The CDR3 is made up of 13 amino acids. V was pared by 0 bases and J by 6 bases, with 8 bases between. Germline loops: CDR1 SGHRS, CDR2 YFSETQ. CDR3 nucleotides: TGCGCCAGCAGCTTGGCCGGGGAGGATACGCAGTATTTT. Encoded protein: CASSLAGEDTQYF.

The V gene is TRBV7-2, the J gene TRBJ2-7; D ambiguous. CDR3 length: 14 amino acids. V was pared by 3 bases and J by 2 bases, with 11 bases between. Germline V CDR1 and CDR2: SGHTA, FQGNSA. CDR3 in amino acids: CASSFPGPAYEQYF. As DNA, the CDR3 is TGTGCCAGCAGCTTTCCCGGGCCAGCCTACGAGCAGTACTTC. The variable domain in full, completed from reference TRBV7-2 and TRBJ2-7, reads GAGVSQSPSNKVTEKGKDVELRCDPISGHTALYWYRQSLGQGLEFLIYFQGNSAPDKSGLPSDRFSAERTGGSVSTLTIQRTQQEDSAVYLCASSFPGPAYEQYFGPGTRLTVT.

The CDR3 region is CASSPGQASLYGYTF. The CDR3 DNA reads as TGTGCCAGCAGCCCAGGACAGGCCTCGCTTTATGGCTACACCTTC. This chain connects TRBV9 to TRBJ1-2; 7 bases are a match to TRBD1. The CDR3 contains 15 residues. Germline-derived CDR1 and CDR2 are SGDLS and YYNGEE. Trimming removed 4 bases from V and 5 bases from J; junction bases left unmatched: 11.

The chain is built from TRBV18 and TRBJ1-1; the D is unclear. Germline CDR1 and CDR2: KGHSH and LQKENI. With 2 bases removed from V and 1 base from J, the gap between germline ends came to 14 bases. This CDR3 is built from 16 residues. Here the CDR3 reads CASSPISGTQNTEAFF. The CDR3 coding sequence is TGTGCCAGCTCACCAATATCGGGCACCCAGAACACTGAAGCTTTCTTT.

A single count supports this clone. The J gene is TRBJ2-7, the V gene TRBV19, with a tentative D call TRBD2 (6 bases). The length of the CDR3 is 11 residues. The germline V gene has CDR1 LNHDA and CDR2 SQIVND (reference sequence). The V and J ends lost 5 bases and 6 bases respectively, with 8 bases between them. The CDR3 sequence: CASSEGGEQYF. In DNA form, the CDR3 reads TGTGCCAGTAGTGAGGGAGGCGAGCAGTACTTC.

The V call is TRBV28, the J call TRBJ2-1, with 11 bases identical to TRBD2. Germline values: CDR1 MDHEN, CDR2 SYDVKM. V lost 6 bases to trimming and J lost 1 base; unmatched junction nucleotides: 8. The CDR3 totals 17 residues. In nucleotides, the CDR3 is TGTGCCAGCAGGCTTACTAGCGGGAGCTCTTCCTACAATGAGCAGTTCTTC. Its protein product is CASRLTSGSSSYNEQFF. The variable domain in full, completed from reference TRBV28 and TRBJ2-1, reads DVKVTQSSRYLVKRTGEKVFLECVQDMDHENMFWYRQDPGLGLRLIYFSYDVKMKEKGDIPEGYSVSREKKERFSLILESASTNQTSMYLCASRLTSGSSSYNEQFFGPGTRLTVL.

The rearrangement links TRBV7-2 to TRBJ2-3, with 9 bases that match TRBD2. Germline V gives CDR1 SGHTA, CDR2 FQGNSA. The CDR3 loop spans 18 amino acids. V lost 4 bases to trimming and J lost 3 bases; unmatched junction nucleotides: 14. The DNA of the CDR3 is TGTGCCAGCAGCTCGCGATCGGAAGCGGGAGGTACTACAGATACGCAGTATTTT. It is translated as CASSSRSEAGGTTDTQYF.

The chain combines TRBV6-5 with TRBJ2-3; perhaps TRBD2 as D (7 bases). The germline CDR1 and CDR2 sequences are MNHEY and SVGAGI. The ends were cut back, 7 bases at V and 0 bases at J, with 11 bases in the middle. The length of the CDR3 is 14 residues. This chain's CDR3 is CASIGGHSTDTQYF. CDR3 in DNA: TGTGCCAGCATCGGGGGGCACAGCACAGATACGCAGTATTTT.